The 16 T cell receptor beta chains below come from one sample, sequenced in a study of cytotoxic CD8 clonotypes in ibrutinib-treated CLL. The repertoire was sequenced with immunoSEQ multiplex PCR; TCRdb's copy has only in-frame clones and lacks some. Of some 30,000 clones listed, roughly 76% are singletons. Material: PBMCs, obtained after 36 months of ibrutinib treatment. These TCRs come from a human donor with chronic lymphocytic leukemia.

V is TRBV7-2 and J is TRBJ2-1; no clear D. Germline V CDR1 and CDR2: SGHTA, FQGNSA. The V and J ends lost 2 bases and 7 bases respectively, with 9 bases between them. The CDR3 covers 13 residues. CDR3 residues: CASSLWVQNEQFF. The CDR3, as DNA: TGTGCCAGCAGCTTATGGGTTCAAAATGAGCAGTTCTTC.

The CDR3 DNA sequence: TGCGCCAGCAGCCAAGATAAGACGAGGACGACTGAAGCTTTCTTT. It encodes CASSQDKTRTTEAFF. This rearrangement joins TRBV4-3 to TRBJ1-1; D call uncertain. Germline V lookup: CDR1 LGHNA, CDR2 YSLEER. The ends were cut back, 0 bases at V and 5 bases at J, with 13 bases in the middle. The CDR3 is 15 residues long.

The genes are TRBV19 and TRBJ2-5, with 7 bases that match TRBD1. V lost 5 bases and J lost 2; bases outside the gene matches: 2. From germline, CDR1 is LNHDA and CDR2 SQIVND (reference sequence). This CDR3 region has 13 residues. The CDR3 sequence is CASSVGQQETQYF. The DNA of the CDR3 is TGTGCCAGTAGTGTGGGACAGCAAGAGACCCAGTACTTC.

The chain employs TRBV4-3 and TRBJ1-2; unclear D gene. The V gene's germline CDR1 is LGHNA and CDR2 YSLEER. The V end was cut by 0 bases, the J end by 0 bases, with 8 bases between. The CDR3 loop spans 15 amino acids. In DNA form, the CDR3 reads TGCGCCAGCAGCCAAGATTGGCGGGCTAACTATGGCTACACCTTC. This encodes CASSQDWRANYGYTF.

The chain has TRBV9 and TRBJ1-1; TRBD1 matches at 8 bases. Germline V lookup: CDR1 SGDLS, CDR2 YYNGEE. CDR3 length equals 15 residues. The junction had 8 bases not matched to a gene; V was cut back by 4 bases and J by 3 bases. CDR3 in DNA: TGTGCCAGCAGCTTCTATGGACAGGGTGACACTGAAGCTTTCTTT. The encoded protein is CASSFYGQGDTEAFF.

J is TRBJ2-5 and V is TRBV7-2, with 8 bases lining up with TRBD2. The trim removed 5 bases at V and 5 bases at J, leaving 10 bases unmatched. CDR1 and CDR2 (germline): SGHTA, FQGNSA. This CDR3 comprises 15 residues. The CDR3 region has the DNA TGTGCCAGCAGCCCCCCCGGGACTAGAGGGGAGACCCAGTACTTC. This sequence encodes CASSPPGTRGETQYF.

CDR3: CASSLFWDGRNIQYF. CDR3 DNA: TGTGCCAGCAGCTTGTTTTGGGACGGGAGGAACATTCAGTACTTC. The V gene is TRBV5-6, the J gene TRBJ2-4; 7 bases line up with TRBD2. The germline V gene encodes CDR1 SGHDT and CDR2 YYEEEE. The trim removed 1 base at V and 7 bases at J, leaving 8 bases unmatched. The CDR3 length is 15 residues.

The rearrangement uses TRBV5-6 and TRBJ2-5; TRBD2 matches 11 bases. The CDR3 extends over 14 amino acids. Germline V gene data show CDR1 as SGHDT and CDR2 as YYEEEE. Trimming took 0 bases from V and 7 from J; bases not matched to a gene: 2. The CDR3 sequence: CASSLDLAGGTQYF. The CDR3 DNA reads as TGTGCCAGCAGCTTGGACCTAGCGGGGGGGACCCAGTACTTC.

In this sample, this clone turned up a few times. This chain joins TRBV7-8 and TRBJ1-6, with 8 bases aligning to TRBD1. Germline V gives CDR1 SGHVS, CDR2 FQNEAQ. Unmatched junction bases numbered 7, after V lost 6 bases and J lost 9 bases. The CDR3 has 14 residues. The CDR3 nucleotides are TGTGCCAGCAGTCGGACAGGGCTAGGTTCACCCCTCCACTTT. It specifies CASSRTGLGSPLHF.

This clone turned up a few times. The V call is TRBV4-1, the J call TRBJ1-2, with D tentatively TRBD1 (6 bases). V lost 0 bases and J 3 bases, leaving 8 bases between the germline ends. The CDR3 consists of 14 residues. Germline loops: CDR1 MGHRA, CDR2 YSYEKL. CDR3: CASSQDRTDYGYTF. The CDR3 region has the DNA TGCGCCAGCAGCCAAGATCGGACAGACTATGGCTACACCTTC.

CDR3 loop: CATRGSEGSQETQYF. The CDR3 coding sequence is TGTGCCACTAGGGGGAGCGAAGGGTCTCAAGAGACCCAGTACTTC. The rearrangement uses TRBV19 and TRBJ2-5, with D possibly being TRBD1 (6 bases). Germline V CDR1 and CDR2: LNHDA, SQIVND (reference sequence). The CDR3 sequence is 15 residues long. V was pared by 10 bases and J by 2 bases, with 20 bases between.

The chain employs TRBV7-2 and TRBJ1-5; D possibly corresponds to TRBD1 (6 bases). Germline-derived CDR1 and CDR2 are SGHTA and FQGNSA. V was pared by 5 bases and J by 3 bases, with 14 bases between. This CDR3 has 15 amino acids. The CDR3 DNA reads TGTGCCAGCAGCAGCGGGGGGGGCCTCAATCAGCCCCAGCATTTT. It yields the protein CASSSGGGLNQPQHF.

The chain carries TRBV5-1 and TRBJ2-3; 9 bases are shared with TRBD1. The CDR3 is made up of 17 amino acids. The germline V gene has CDR1 SGHRS and CDR2 YFSETQ. V lost 4 bases and J lost 1; bases outside the gene matches: 10. The CDR3 protein is CASSGQRWTGGTDTQYF. The CDR3 region has the DNA TGCGCCAGCAGCGGTCAGAGATGGACAGGGGGCACAGATACGCAGTATTTT.

The chain has TRBV7-6 and TRBJ2-3, with a possible D match to TRBD2 (6 bases). This CDR3 is 15 amino acids long. The germline CDR1 and CDR2 sequences are SGHVS and FNYEAQ. V lost 1 base to trimming and J lost 4 bases, with 12 bases between them. The CDR3 is CASSLGGGLADTQYF. The CDR3, as DNA: TGTGCCAGCAGCTTAGGGGGAGGACTCGCAGATACGCAGTATTTT.

The CDR3 DNA sequence: TGTGCCAGCAGCTTAGAGGGTGGCAGGGGAAACACCATATATTTT. It translates to CASSLEGGRGNTIYF. This chain joins TRBV7-2 and TRBJ1-3; D not certain. V was trimmed by 1 base and J by 4 bases, leaving 11 bases between them. Looked up from germline, CDR1 is SGHTA and CDR2 is FQGNSA. The CDR3 runs 15 residues.

The chain recombines TRBV29-1 with TRBJ1-2; 8 bases align to TRBD1. CDR3 length: 13 residues. V shed 3 bases, J shed 7 bases, and the junction held 7 bases outside the gene matches. Per germline, CDR1 SQVTM and CDR2 ANQGSEA. The CDR3, as DNA: TGCAGCGTTGACAGGGGGCTCGAGGTTGGCTACACCTTC. This codes for CSVDRGLEVGYTF.